Shown below are 4 T cell receptor beta chains from a single sample sequenced in a study of coeliac disease (dated by TCRdb to 2021 to 2024). Library preparation employed the immunoSEQ multiplex PCR assay. TCRdb took over this immuneACCESS table, retaining in-frame rearrangements with V and J assigned. Such tables are incomplete; in checked studies, under half of the missing clones stem from an unresolved V gene, and the remainder is unexplained. Across this sample there are roughly 7,000 clones, with about two thirds seen only once. The biggest ten clones account for more than 5% of the sample. Sequencing input: lamina propria lymphocytes from the gut. Reading the label with the study, this specimen's cell subset or site is: lamina propria cell (LPC) fraction of small intestinal biopsy. These receptors all stem from a man aged 25 to 40 with celiac disease.

The rearrangement links TRBV14 to TRBJ1-5; D gene ambiguous. This CDR3 has 13 amino acids. Germline CDR1 and CDR2: SGHDN and FVKESK. V shed 2 bases and J shed 5 bases, with 7 bases lying between them. Written as DNA, the CDR3 is TGTGCCAGCAGCCAATTCAGCGATCAGCCCCAGCATTTT. Its translation is CASSQFSDQPQHF.

This chain links TRBV5-1 with TRBJ2-7; D may be TRBD1 (5 bases). V lost 0 bases to trimming and J lost 4 bases, with 23 bases between them. Germline V gene lookup returns CDR1 SGHRS and CDR2 YFSETQ. This CDR3 is built from 18 residues. The CDR3 reads CASSLEGGAGPRVYEQYF. Here the CDR3 DNA reads TGCGCCAGCAGCTTGGAAGGTGGGGCAGGGCCCAGGGTGTACGAGCAGTACTTC.

This clone came up once. The chain joins TRBV29-1 to TRBJ2-1; tentative D call: TRBD1 (5 bases). Per germline, CDR1 SQVTM and CDR2 ANQGSEA. The CDR3 is 13 residues long. V was pared by 7 bases and J by 3 bases, with 13 bases between. The CDR3 nucleotides read TGCAGCGCTCTAAGGGGCAGCTACAATGAGCAGTTCTTC. Translated, it gives CSALRGSYNEQFF.

The chain combines TRBV30 with TRBJ2-7; maybe TRBD1 (6 bases). Germline CDR1 is GTSNPN and CDR2 is SVGIG (reference sequence). V shed 3 bases and J shed 9 bases, with 15 bases lying between them. The CDR3 sequence is 12 residues long. Here the CDR3 DNA reads TGTGCCTGGAGATCTCAGGGGCCGGGGCAGTACTTC. Protein sequence: CAWRSQGPGQYF.